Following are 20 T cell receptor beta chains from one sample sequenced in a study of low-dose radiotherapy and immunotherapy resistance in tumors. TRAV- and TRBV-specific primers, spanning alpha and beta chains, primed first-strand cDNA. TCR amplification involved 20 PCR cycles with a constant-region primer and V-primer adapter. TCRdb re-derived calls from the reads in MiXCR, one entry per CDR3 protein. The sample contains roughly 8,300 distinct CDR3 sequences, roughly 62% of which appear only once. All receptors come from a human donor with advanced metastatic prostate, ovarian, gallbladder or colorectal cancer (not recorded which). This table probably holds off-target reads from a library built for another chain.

CDR3 region: CASTPTSGSSYNEQFF. DNA of the CDR3: TGTGCCAGCACGCCGACTAGCGGGAGTTCCTACAATGAGCAGTTCTTC. This chain connects TRBV7-9 to TRBJ2-1, with 12 bases aligning to TRBD2. The junction had 5 bases not matched to a gene; V was cut back by 7 bases and J by 1 base. The CDR3 runs to 16 residues. In germline, CDR1 is SEHNR, CDR2 FQNEAQ (reference sequence).

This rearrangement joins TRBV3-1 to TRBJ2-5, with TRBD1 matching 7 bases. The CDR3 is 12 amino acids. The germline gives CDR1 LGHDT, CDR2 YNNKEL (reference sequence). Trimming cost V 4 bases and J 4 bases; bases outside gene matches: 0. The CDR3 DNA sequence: TGTGCCAGCAGCCGACAGGGAGAGACCCAGTACTTC. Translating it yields CASSRQGETQYF.

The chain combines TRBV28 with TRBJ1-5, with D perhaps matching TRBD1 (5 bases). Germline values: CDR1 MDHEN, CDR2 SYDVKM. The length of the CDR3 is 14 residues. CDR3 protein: CACRGSYSNQPQHF. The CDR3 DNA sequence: TGTGCATGTCGGGGCTCGTATAGCAATCAGCCCCAGCATTTT.

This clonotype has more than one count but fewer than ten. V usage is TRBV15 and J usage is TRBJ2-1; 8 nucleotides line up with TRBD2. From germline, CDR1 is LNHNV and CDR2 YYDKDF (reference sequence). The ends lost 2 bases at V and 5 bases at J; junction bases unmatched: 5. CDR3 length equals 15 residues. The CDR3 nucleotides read TGTGCCACCAGCAGATCCTTCGGGGGGGACAATGAGCAGTTCTTC. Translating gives CATSRSFGGDNEQFF.

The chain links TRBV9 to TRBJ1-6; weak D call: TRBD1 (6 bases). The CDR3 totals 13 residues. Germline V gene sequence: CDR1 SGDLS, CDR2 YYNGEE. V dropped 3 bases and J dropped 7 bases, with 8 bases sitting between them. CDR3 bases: TGTGCCAGCAGCGCCACAGGGAATTCACCCCTCCACTTT. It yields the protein CASSATGNSPLHF.

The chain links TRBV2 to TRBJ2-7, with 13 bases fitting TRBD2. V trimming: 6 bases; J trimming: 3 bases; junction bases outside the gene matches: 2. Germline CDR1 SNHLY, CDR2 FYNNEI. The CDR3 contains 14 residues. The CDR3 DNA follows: TGTGCCAGCAGGGGGACTAGCGGGATCTACGAGCAGTACTTC. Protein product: CASRGTSGIYEQYF. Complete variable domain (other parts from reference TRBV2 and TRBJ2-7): EPEVTQTPSHQVTQMGQEVILRCVPISNHLYFYWYRQILGQKVEFLVSFYNNEISEKSEIFDDQFSVERPDGSNFTLKIRSTKLEDSAMYFCASRGTSGIYEQYFGPGTRLTVT.

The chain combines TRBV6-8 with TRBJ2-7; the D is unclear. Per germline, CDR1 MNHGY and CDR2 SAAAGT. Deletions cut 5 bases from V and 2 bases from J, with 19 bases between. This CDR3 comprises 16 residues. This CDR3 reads CASSGSGSTITYEQYF. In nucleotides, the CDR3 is TGTGCCAGCAGTGGATCAGGATCGACCATTACCTACGAGCAGTACTTC.

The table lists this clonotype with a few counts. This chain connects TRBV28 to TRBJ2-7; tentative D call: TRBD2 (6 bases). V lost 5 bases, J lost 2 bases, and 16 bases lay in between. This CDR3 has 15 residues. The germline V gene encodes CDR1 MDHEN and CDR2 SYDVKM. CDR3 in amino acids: CASSPAGFRPYEQYF. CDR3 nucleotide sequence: TGTGCCAGCAGTCCCGCGGGGTTTCGACCCTACGAGCAGTACTTC. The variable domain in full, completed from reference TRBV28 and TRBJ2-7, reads DVKVTQSSRYLVKRTGEKVFLECVQDMDHENMFWYRQDPGLGLRLIYFSYDVKMKEKGDIPEGYSVSREKKERFSLILESASTNQTSMYLCASSPAGFRPYEQYFGPGTRLTVT.

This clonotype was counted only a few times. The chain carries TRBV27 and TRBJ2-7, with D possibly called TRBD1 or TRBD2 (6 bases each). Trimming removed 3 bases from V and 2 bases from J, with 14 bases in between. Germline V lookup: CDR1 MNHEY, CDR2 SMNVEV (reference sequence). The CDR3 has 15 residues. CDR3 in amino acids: CASSLGGDSTYEQYF. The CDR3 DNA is TGTGCCAGCAGTTTGGGGGGCGACTCCACCTACGAGCAGTACTTC.

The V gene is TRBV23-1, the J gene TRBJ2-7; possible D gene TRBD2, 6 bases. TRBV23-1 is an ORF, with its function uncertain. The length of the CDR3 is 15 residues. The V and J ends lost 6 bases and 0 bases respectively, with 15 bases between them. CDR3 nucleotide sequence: TGCGCCAGCAGAGGCACGGAGGGCCGCTCCTACGAGCAGTACTTC. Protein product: CASRGTEGRSYEQYF.

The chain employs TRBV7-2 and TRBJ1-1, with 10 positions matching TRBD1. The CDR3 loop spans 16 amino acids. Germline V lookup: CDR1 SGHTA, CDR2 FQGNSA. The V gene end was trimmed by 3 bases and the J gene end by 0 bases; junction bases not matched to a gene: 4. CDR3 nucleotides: TGTGCCAGCAGCTTTATCGGGACAGGGGTGAACACTGAAGCTTTCTTT. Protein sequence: CASSFIGTGVNTEAFF.

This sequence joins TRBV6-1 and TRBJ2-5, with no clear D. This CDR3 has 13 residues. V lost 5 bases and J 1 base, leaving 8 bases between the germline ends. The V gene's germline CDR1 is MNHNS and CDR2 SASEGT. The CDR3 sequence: CASSRHVQETQYF. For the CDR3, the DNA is TGTGCCAGCAGTCGACACGTCCAAGAGACCCAGTACTTC.

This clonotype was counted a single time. The CDR3 DNA is TGCGCCAGCAGTCTGGGGACAGCGAACACTGAAGCTTTCTTT. It translates to CASSLGTANTEAFF. J is TRBJ1-1 and V is TRBV5-1; 7 bases are shared with TRBD1. The CDR3 runs 14 residues. CDR1 SGHRS and CDR2 YFSETQ come from the germline V gene. Trimming removed 5 bases from V and 1 base from J; junction bases left unmatched: 5.

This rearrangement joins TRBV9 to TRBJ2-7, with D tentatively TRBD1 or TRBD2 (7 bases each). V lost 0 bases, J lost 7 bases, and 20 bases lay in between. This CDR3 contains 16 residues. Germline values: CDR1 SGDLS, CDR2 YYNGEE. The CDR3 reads CASSVGGGTEPQEQYF. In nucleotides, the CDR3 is TGTGCCAGCAGCGTAGGGGGAGGGACAGAGCCTCAAGAGCAGTACTTC.

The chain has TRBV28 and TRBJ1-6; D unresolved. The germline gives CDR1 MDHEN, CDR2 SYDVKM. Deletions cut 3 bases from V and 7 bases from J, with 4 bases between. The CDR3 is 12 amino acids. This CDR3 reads CASSLANSPLHF. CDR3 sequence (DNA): TGTGCCAGCAGTTTGGCGAATTCACCCCTCCACTTT.

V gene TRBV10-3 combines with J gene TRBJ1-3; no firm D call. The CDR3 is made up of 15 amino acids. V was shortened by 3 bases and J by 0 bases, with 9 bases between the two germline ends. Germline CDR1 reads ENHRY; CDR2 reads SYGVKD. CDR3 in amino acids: CAISEGGYSGNTIYF. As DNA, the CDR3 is TGTGCCATCAGTGAAGGAGGGTACTCTGGAAACACCATATATTTT.

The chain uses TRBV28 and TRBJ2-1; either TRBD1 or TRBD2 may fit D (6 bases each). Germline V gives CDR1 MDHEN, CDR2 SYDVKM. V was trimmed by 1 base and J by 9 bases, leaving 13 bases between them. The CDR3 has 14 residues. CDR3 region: CASSLLGGRIEQFF. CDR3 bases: TGTGCCAGCAGTTTATTAGGGGGGCGGATTGAGCAGTTCTTC. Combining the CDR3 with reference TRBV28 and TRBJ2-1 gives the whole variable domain DVKVTQSSRYLVKRTGEKVFLECVQDMDHENMFWYRQDPGLGLRLIYFSYDVKMKEKGDIPEGYSVSREKKERFSLILESASTNQTSMYLCASSLLGGRIEQFFGPGTRLTVL.

CDR3 sequence (DNA): TGTGCCAGCAGCTTAAGGGACAGGGTTCACGAGCAGTACTTC. Translated, it gives CASSLRDRVHEQYF. The V gene is TRBV7-9, the J gene TRBJ2-7; 9 bases map to TRBD1. The CDR3 consists of 14 residues. The germline V gene encodes CDR1 SEHNR and CDR2 FQNEAQ (reference sequence). Trimming took 2 bases from V and 5 from J; bases not matched to a gene: 4.

CDR3 nucleotide sequence: TGCGCCAGCAGCTTGGTCGTTTCGCCCTACGAGCAGTACTTC. Translated, it gives CASSLVVSPYEQYF. This chain uses TRBV5-1 with TRBJ2-7; D gene unclear. The germline V gene encodes CDR1 SGHRS and CDR2 YFSETQ. This CDR3 comprises 14 residues. V lost 0 bases to trimming and J lost 2 bases, with 9 bases between them.

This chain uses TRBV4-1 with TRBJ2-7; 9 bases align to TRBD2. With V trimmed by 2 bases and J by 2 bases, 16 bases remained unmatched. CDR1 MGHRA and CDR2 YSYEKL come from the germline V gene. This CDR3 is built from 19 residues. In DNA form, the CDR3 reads TGCGCCAGCAGCCAATACCCCGGGCTAGCGGGACTGGCCGCCTACGAGCAGTACTTC. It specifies CASSQYPGLAGLAAYEQYF.